These 3 T cell receptor beta chains originate from one sample sequenced in a study of cytomegalovirus exposure and HLA in healthy donors. The PCR employed 60 Vbeta primers together with 13 Jbeta primers. Profiling relied on immunoSEQ multiplex PCR, and the TCRdb table lists in-frame clones only, not all of them. Counted here are about 150,000 clones, 60% to 85% occurring once; the ten biggest clones make up 10% to 15%. The sample comprised PBMCs. The receptors were sampled from a man in his forties in good health and CMV-seropositive.

As concerns this clone: At one boundary the junction diverges from the germline segment, which might be a read error. V is TRBV7-2 and J is TRBJ2-5; D may be TRBD2 (6 bases). Germline CDR1 SGHTA, CDR2 FQGNSA. The CDR3 extends over 14 amino acids. The CDR3 is CASSLDYNQETQYF. CDR3 nucleotide sequence: TGTGCCAGCAGCTTGGACTACAACCAGGAGACCCAGTACTTC. The full variable domain, with the rest looked up from reference TRBV7-2 and TRBJ2-5, is GAGVSQSPSNKVTEKGKDVELRCDPISGHTALYWYRQSLGQGLEFLIYFQGNSAPDKSGLPSDRFSAERTGGSVSTLTIQRTQQEDSAVYLCASSLDYNQETQYFGPGTRLLVL.

The V call is TRBV18, the J call TRBJ1-5; 8 bases map to TRBD1. CDR3 size: 14 residues. V trimming: 6 bases; J trimming: 4 bases; junction bases outside the gene matches: 5. Germline lookup yields CDR1 KGHSH and CDR2 LQKENI. The CDR3 bases are TGTGCCAGCTCGCCGACAGGGGCTAATCAGCCCCAGCATTTT. Residues: CASSPTGANQPQHF.

The V gene is TRBV6-5, the J gene TRBJ1-5, with D possibly matching TRBD1 (5 bases). V lost 5 bases and J 4 bases, leaving 12 bases between the germline ends. Germline V gene sequence: CDR1 MNHEY, CDR2 SVGAGI. The CDR3 has 14 amino acids. The CDR3 nucleotides are TGTGCCAGCAGTAACACCCGGGGGAATCAGCCCCAGCATTTT. It translates to CASSNTRGNQPQHF.